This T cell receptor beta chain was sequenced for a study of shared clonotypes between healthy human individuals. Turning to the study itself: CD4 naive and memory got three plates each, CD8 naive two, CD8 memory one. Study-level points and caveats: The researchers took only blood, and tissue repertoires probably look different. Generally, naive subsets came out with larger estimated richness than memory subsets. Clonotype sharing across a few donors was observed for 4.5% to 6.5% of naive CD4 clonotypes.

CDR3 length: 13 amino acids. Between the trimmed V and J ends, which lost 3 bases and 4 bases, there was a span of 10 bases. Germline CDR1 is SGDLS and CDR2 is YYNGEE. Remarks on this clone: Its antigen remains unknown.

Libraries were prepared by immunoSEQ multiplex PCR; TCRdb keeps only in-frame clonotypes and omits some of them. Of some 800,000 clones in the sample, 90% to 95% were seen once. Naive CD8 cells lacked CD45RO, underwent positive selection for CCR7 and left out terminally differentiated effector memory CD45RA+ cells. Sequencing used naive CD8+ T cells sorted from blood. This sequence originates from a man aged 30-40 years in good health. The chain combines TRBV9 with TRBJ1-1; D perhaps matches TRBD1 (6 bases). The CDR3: CASSAGTITEAFF. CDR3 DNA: TGTGCCAGCAGCGCCGGGACAATCACTGAAGCTTTCTTT.